Shown below are 15 T cell receptor beta chains from a single sample sequenced in a study of blood T cell repertoires in COVID-19. Assay used: immunoSEQ multiplex PCR; TCRdb lists only in-frame clones, some missing. The repertoire holds about 330,000 clones, roughly 90% seen once, with 4% in the top ten. Sequenced: peripheral blood. These receptor sequences come from a woman in her forties or fifties with active or convalescent COVID-19.

This sequence joins TRBV15 and TRBJ2-2, with 11 bases identical to TRBD1. The CDR3 has 15 amino acids. Per germline, CDR1 LNHNV and CDR2 YYDKDF (reference sequence). V lost 4 bases to trimming and J lost 6 bases; unmatched junction nucleotides: 4. This CDR3 reads CATSIGQGASGELFF. In DNA, the CDR3 is TGTGCCACCAGCATTGGACAGGGGGCGTCCGGGGAGCTGTTTTTT.

The chain has TRBV18 and TRBJ2-4; 8 nucleotides align to TRBD1. The germline gives CDR1 KGHSH, CDR2 LQKENI. CDR3 length: 15 residues. The V and J ends lost 0 bases and 6 bases, in that order; junction bases with no gene match: 4. DNA of the CDR3: TGTGCCAGCTCACCACCGACAGGGGCCGGAAACATTCAGTACTTC. Translation gives CASSPPTGAGNIQYF.

The chain is built from TRBV7-9 and TRBJ2-1; 8 bases match TRBD2. This CDR3 spans 16 amino acids. Germline CDR1 reads SEHNR; CDR2 reads FQNEAQ (reference sequence). J gave up 0 bases and V 7 bases, and 8 bases lay outside the gene matches. Here the CDR3 DNA reads TGTGCCAGCAACCTCCGCGGGGGGACCTCCTACAATGAGCAGTTCTTC. This translates into CASNLRGGTSYNEQFF.

This rearrangement joins TRBV7-2 to TRBJ2-1, with TRBD2 matching over 10 bases. V shed 0 bases, J shed 6 bases, and the junction held 5 bases outside the gene matches. Germline values: CDR1 SGHTA, CDR2 FQGNSA. The CDR3 runs to 16 residues. Here the CDR3 reads CASSLAWSGRGNEQFF. In DNA, the CDR3 is TGTGCCAGCAGCTTAGCGTGGAGCGGGAGGGGCAATGAGCAGTTCTTC.

The chain links TRBV7-8 to TRBJ2-1, with D hard to call. The germline CDR1 and CDR2 sequences are SGHVS and FQNEAQ. The CDR3 consists of 12 residues. Trimming left V 0 bases short and J 8 bases short, with 5 bases between. The CDR3 coding sequence is TGTGCCAGCAGCTTAGCGTCATATGAGCAGTTCTTC. This encodes CASSLASYEQFF.

The chain carries TRBV28 and TRBJ1-1; D perhaps matches TRBD1 (6 bases). Looked up from germline, CDR1 is MDHEN and CDR2 is SYDVKM. CDR3 length equals 13 residues. Trimming pared 4 bases from V and 4 bases from J, leaving 10 bases between. The CDR3 reads CASSSRGRTEAFF. The CDR3 DNA reads TGTGCCAGCAGTTCCAGGGGCCGCACTGAAGCTTTCTTT. Full variable domain (outside the CDR3, taken from reference TRBV28 and TRBJ1-1): DVKVTQSSRYLVKRTGEKVFLECVQDMDHENMFWYRQDPGLGLRLIYFSYDVKMKEKGDIPEGYSVSREKKERFSLILESASTNQTSMYLCASSSRGRTEAFFGQGTRLTVV.

This chain links TRBV9 with TRBJ1-2; 12 positions agree with TRBD1. The CDR3 loop spans 15 amino acids. Trimming removed 0 bases from V and 7 bases from J; junction bases left unmatched: 4. Germline CDR1 reads SGDLS; CDR2 reads YYNGEE. The CDR3 spells CASSVGGTGGGGYTF. The CDR3 DNA follows: TGTGCCAGCAGCGTAGGAGGGACAGGGGGCGGTGGCTACACCTTC.

Here the CDR3 reads CASSVVSLGSVNTEAFF. In nucleotides, the CDR3 is TGTGCCAGCAGCGTAGTAAGCCTAGGAAGCGTGAACACTGAAGCTTTCTTT. The chain recombines TRBV9 with TRBJ1-1; D unclear. The CDR3 length is 17 residues. The V gene's germline CDR1 is SGDLS and CDR2 YYNGEE. The V end was cut by 0 bases, the J end by 0 bases, with 15 bases between.

The gene calls are TRBV7-9 and TRBJ1-1; 8 nucleotides match TRBD1. Germline V gene lookup returns CDR1 SEHNR and CDR2 FQNEAQ (reference sequence). This CDR3 is built from 15 residues. Trimming removed 2 bases from V and 4 bases from J; junction bases left unmatched: 6. The chain's CDR3 is CASSLQGQVGTEAFF. CDR3 sequence (DNA): TGTGCCAGCAGCTTACAGGGACAGGTAGGCACTGAAGCTTTCTTT.

The rearrangement uses TRBV18 and TRBJ1-2; D not resolved. The CDR3 length is 13 residues. Germline-derived CDR1 and CDR2 are KGHSH and LQKENI. With 3 bases removed from V and 7 bases from J, the gap between germline ends came to 12 bases. The CDR3 sequence is CASSPSGQVGYTF. CDR3 bases: TGTGCCAGCTCACCGAGCGGGCAGGTTGGCTACACCTTC.

In nucleotides, the CDR3 is TGCGCCAGCAGCGCGGAGCAGTCGAGAGGCTACACCTTC. This encodes CASSAEQSRGYTF. The chain is built from TRBV10-2 and TRBJ1-2; no reliable D call. This CDR3 has 13 residues. V was shortened by 6 bases and J by 8 bases, with 16 bases between the two germline ends. Germline CDR1 reads WSHSY; CDR2 reads SAAADI.

This clone was seen a single time. The chain carries TRBV5-1 and TRBJ1-3; tentative D call: TRBD1 (6 bases). The CDR3 length is 14 residues. The germline gives CDR1 SGHRS, CDR2 YFSETQ. V shed 5 bases and J shed 4 bases, with 13 bases lying between them. The CDR3 DNA sequence: TGCGCCAGCAGAACAGGGAGATCAGGAAACACCATATATTTT. As protein: CASRTGRSGNTIYF.

The rearrangement joins TRBV6-4 to TRBJ1-2; D might be TRBD1 (5 bases). This CDR3 has 15 amino acids. V was pared by 3 bases and J by 6 bases, with 17 bases between. The germline gives CDR1 MRHNA, CDR2 SNTAGT. The CDR3 region is CASSEGLQTDNGYTF. The CDR3 DNA reads as TGTGCCAGCAGTGAAGGCCTCCAGACAGATAATGGCTACACCTTC.

Concerning this clone itself: Relative to the germline gene, one junction end is altered; a read error may explain this. This sequence joins TRBV15 and TRBJ1-6; D is uncertain. The CDR3 covers 18 residues. CDR1 and CDR2 from the germline V gene are LNHNV and YYDKDF (reference sequence). The CDR3 coding sequence is TGTGCCACCAGCAGAGATCTCCCCTCGAGCTCCTATAATTCACCTCTCCACTTT. It translates to CATSRDLPSSSYNSPLHF. Looking up the rest from reference TRBV15 and TRBJ1-6 gives the full variable domain: DAMVIQNPRYQVTQFGKPVTLSCSQTLNHNVMYWYQQKSSQAPKLLFHYYDKDFNNEADTPDNFQSRRPNTSFCFLDIRSPGLGDTAMYLCATSRDLPSSSYNSPLHFGNGTRLTVT.

The chain combines TRBV28 with TRBJ1-5, with D tentatively TRBD1 (6 bases). The CDR3 has 14 amino acids. V dropped 1 base and J dropped 7 bases, with 11 bases sitting between them. In germline, CDR1 is MDHEN, CDR2 SYDVKM. Here the CDR3 reads CASSLLQGWQPQHF. The CDR3 nucleotides are TGTGCCAGCAGTTTATTGCAGGGGTGGCAGCCCCAGCATTTT.